The 20 T cell receptor beta chains below come from one sample, sequenced in a study of blood T cell repertoires in COVID-19. The protocol was immunoSEQ multiplex PCR, while the TCRdb copy is restricted to in-frame clones and leaves out a portion. The profile shows about 190,000 clones, 85% to 90% of them singletons. Sequencing used peripheral blood. The receptors here all came from a woman in her seventies with COVID-19, enrolled during active disease.

The chain has TRBV7-9 and TRBJ2-1; 7 positions match TRBD2. Germline trimming cut 5 bases from V and 4 bases from J; bases unmatched to any gene: 8. Germline CDR1 is SEHNR and CDR2 is FQNEAQ (reference sequence). The CDR3 is 15 residues long. The CDR3: CASSLRSGAYNEQFF. CDR3 DNA sequence: TGTGCCAGCAGCCTCAGGAGCGGGGCTTACAATGAGCAGTTCTTC.

V is TRBV19 and J is TRBJ2-5, with 7 bases lining up with TRBD1. The CDR3 sequence is 16 residues long. The germline V gene encodes CDR1 LNHDA and CDR2 SQIVND (reference sequence). Germline trimming cut 4 bases from V and 5 bases from J; bases unmatched to any gene: 13. CDR3 amino acids: CASSTDQKGARETQYF. The CDR3 DNA is TGTGCCAGTAGTACCGATCAGAAGGGGGCCCGTGAGACCCAGTACTTC. The variable domain in full, with the rest retrieved from reference TRBV19 and TRBJ2-5, is DGGITQSPKYLFRKEGQNVTLSCEQNLNHDAMYWYRQDPGQGLRLIYYSQIVNDFQKGDIAEGYSVSREKKESFPLTVTSAQKNPTAFYLCASSTDQKGARETQYFGPGTRLLVL.

The rearrangement links TRBV6-4 to TRBJ2-1, with 12 nucleotides matching TRBD1. The CDR3 extends over 15 amino acids. Germline V lookup: CDR1 MRHNA, CDR2 SNTAGT. Trimming at V came to 2 bases and at J to 6 bases, leaving 2 bases not matched to a gene. The DNA of the CDR3 is TGTGCCAGCAGTGACGGGACAGGGGGCGTCAATGAGCAGTTCTTC. This gives the protein CASSDGTGGVNEQFF.

This clone was counted a few times. CDR3 nucleotides: TGTGCCAACCCCCCAGGGGGCGCGTACACTGAAGCTTTCTTT. Its protein is CANPPGGAYTEAFF. The chain couples TRBV27 to TRBJ1-1; 8 nucleotides line up with TRBD1. V lost 10 bases and J lost 3; bases outside the gene matches: 10. Germline V gives CDR1 MNHEY, CDR2 SMNVEV (reference sequence). The CDR3 runs to 14 residues.

This clone was seen only a few times. J is TRBJ2-7 and V is TRBV6-2 or TRBV6-3, with a possible D match to TRBD2 (6 bases). With 4 bases removed from V and 4 bases from J, the gap between germline ends came to 17 bases. The length of the CDR3 is 15 residues. Germline CDR1 reads MNHEY; CDR2 reads SVGEGT. The CDR3, as DNA: TGTGCCAGCAGTTTCGGAGGAGGCGGGGTATACGAGCAGTACTTC. This sequence encodes CASSFGGGGVYEQYF.

This chain joins TRBV30 and TRBJ2-7, with D perhaps TRBD2 (5 bases). The CDR3 has 12 amino acids. Germline V CDR1 and CDR2: GTSNPN, SVGIG (reference sequence). The ends were cut back, 5 bases at V and 4 bases at J, with 12 bases in the middle. Here the CDR3 DNA reads TGTGCCTGGCGGGAACGACAATACGAGCAGTACTTC. Amino acid sequence: CAWRERQYEQYF.

The chain is built from TRBV7-3 and TRBJ1-6; a possible D gene is TRBD1 (6 bases). In germline, CDR1 is SGHTA, CDR2 FQGTGA. This CDR3 is 15 amino acids long. The germline V and J ends were trimmed by 3 bases and 7 bases, with 13 bases remaining between them. In nucleotides, the CDR3 is TGTGCCAGCAGCTTTACACGGGACAAAAATTCACCCCTCCACTTT. Translation gives CASSFTRDKNSPLHF. The full variable domain, in which reference TRBV7-3 and TRBJ1-6 provide the parts outside the CDR3, is GAGVSQTPSNKVTEKGKYVELRCDPISGHTALYWYRQSLGQGPEFLIYFQGTGAADDSGLPNDRFFAVRPEGSVSTLKIQRTERGDSAVYLCASSFTRDKNSPLHFGNGTRLTVT.

CDR3 in amino acids: CASNPGGANVLTF. CDR3 nucleotide sequence: TGTGCCAGCAATCCCGGTGGGGCCAACGTCCTGACTTTC. The chain carries TRBV28 and TRBJ2-6, with D uncertain. This CDR3 is built from 13 residues. V was trimmed by 7 bases and J by 3 bases, leaving 7 bases between them. The germline gives CDR1 MDHEN, CDR2 SYDVKM.

The chain links TRBV10-3 to TRBJ1-2; tentative D call: TRBD1 (5 bases). With 4 bases removed from V and 5 bases from J, the gap between germline ends came to 8 bases. The CDR3 covers 12 residues. Germline CDR1 reads ENHRY; CDR2 reads SYGVKD. In nucleotides, the CDR3 is TGTGCCATCAGTGGGACACCGTATGGCTACACCTTC. It codes for CAISGTPYGYTF.

The chain links TRBV18 to TRBJ2-1; 11 positions match TRBD2. Losses at the gene ends were 4 bases for V and 4 bases for J; bases not matched to a gene: 6. Germline-derived CDR1 and CDR2 are KGHSH and LQKENI. The CDR3 has 16 amino acids. The CDR3 DNA is TGTGCCAGCTCACAAAGGATAGCGGGAGGGTACAATGAGCAGTTCTTC. Encoded protein: CASSQRIAGGYNEQFF.

The chain uses TRBV10-3 and TRBJ1-5, with 9 bases fitting TRBD1. The CDR3 covers 13 residues. Trimming removed 10 bases from V and 5 bases from J; junction bases left unmatched: 6. CDR1 ENHRY and CDR2 SYGVKD come from the germline V gene. The CDR3 here is CATRTGDYQPQHF. CDR3 DNA sequence: TGTGCCACTAGGACAGGGGATTATCAGCCCCAGCATTTT.

This clone was seen only once. One end of the junction is discordant with germline, which a read error may explain. V usage is TRBV6-1 and J usage is TRBJ2-7, with a possible D match to TRBD2 (6 bases). The CDR3 spans 15 residues. Germline V gene sequence: CDR1 MNHNS, CDR2 SASEGT. CDR3 sequence: CASREESVADYEQYF. The CDR3 DNA is TGTGCCAGCAGGGAAGAATCGGTAGCGGACTACGAGCAGTACTTC.

The CDR3 sequence: CASSYRGTSLDTQYF. In DNA, the CDR3 is TGTGCCAGCAGTTATAGGGGGACTAGCCTAGATACGCAGTATTTT. J is TRBJ2-3 and V is TRBV6-5, with TRBD2 identical over 9 bases. This CDR3 spans 15 amino acids. Germline V gene lookup returns CDR1 MNHEY and CDR2 SVGAGI. V lost 3 bases, J lost 5 bases, and 6 bases stayed unmatched.

The J gene is TRBJ2-3, the V gene TRBV19; 16 nucleotides match TRBD2. Germline V lookup: CDR1 LNHDA, CDR2 SQIVND (reference sequence). The CDR3 is 17 residues long. The trim removed 4 bases at V and 4 bases at J, leaving 5 bases unmatched. CDR3 region: CASSKGTSGRAADTQYF. CDR3 DNA sequence: TGTGCCAGTAGTAAGGGGACTAGCGGGAGGGCCGCAGATACGCAGTATTTT.

The chain couples TRBV6-5 to TRBJ1-2; tentative D call: TRBD1 (6 bases). The CDR3 totals 13 residues. With 4 bases removed from V and 4 bases from J, the gap between germline ends came to 10 bases. Germline loops: CDR1 MNHEY, CDR2 SVGAGI. In nucleotides, the CDR3 is TGTGCCAGCAGTTTCGGCAGGGGCTATGGCTACACCTTC. Amino acid sequence: CASSFGRGYGYTF.

The rearrangement joins TRBV29-1 to TRBJ1-1, with TRBD1 as a possible D gene (5 bases). V lost 6 bases and J lost 1, with 12 bases in between. The CDR3 is 13 amino acids. The germline V gene has CDR1 SQVTM and CDR2 ANQGSEA. CDR3 amino acids: CSVEKTENTEAFF. For the CDR3, the DNA is TGCAGCGTAGAGAAGACAGAGAACACTGAAGCTTTCTTT.

The chain recombines TRBV18 with TRBJ2-2; D not certain. V lost 3 bases, J lost 1 base, and 15 bases lay in between. The CDR3 runs 17 residues. CDR1 and CDR2 from the germline V gene are KGHSH and LQKENI. CDR3 bases: TGTGCCAGCTCACCTATGTCTGCTAGACGGAACACCGGGGAGCTGTTTTTT. This translates into CASSPMSARRNTGELFF.

The J gene is TRBJ1-2, the V gene TRBV28; D is possibly TRBD1 (5 bases). The germline V gene has CDR1 MDHEN and CDR2 SYDVKM. The CDR3 spans 13 residues. V lost 6 bases and J lost 7, with 15 bases in between. Here the CDR3 reads CASSDRGTGGYTF. The CDR3 bases are TGTGCCAGCAGCGACCGGGGGACGGGTGGCTACACCTTC.

V gene TRBV7-2 combines with J gene TRBJ2-7; 11 bases map to TRBD1. This CDR3 has 15 amino acids. J was trimmed by 2 bases and V by 0 bases; bases with no gene match: 0. Germline CDR1 reads SGHTA; CDR2 reads FQGNSA. CDR3 sequence: CASSLAGQGAYEQYF. The CDR3, as DNA: TGTGCCAGCAGCTTAGCGGGACAGGGGGCCTACGAGCAGTACTTC. The entire variable domain, with the rest obtained from reference TRBV7-2 and TRBJ2-7, is as follows: GAGVSQSPSNKVTEKGKDVELRCDPISGHTALYWYRQSLGQGLEFLIYFQGNSAPDKSGLPSDRFSAERTGGSVSTLTIQRTQQEDSAVYLCASSLAGQGAYEQYFGPGTRLTVT.

The chain carries TRBV7-9 and TRBJ2-2; D is possibly TRBD2 (6 bases). The germline gives CDR1 SEHNR, CDR2 FQNEAQ (reference sequence). Trimming pared 5 bases from V and 5 bases from J, leaving 12 bases between. The CDR3 covers 14 residues. The CDR3 protein is CASSQTRRTGELFF. The CDR3 DNA reads TGTGCCAGCAGCCAGACTAGAAGAACCGGGGAGCTGTTTTTT. The full variable domain, rest sourced from reference TRBV7-9 and TRBJ2-2, is DTGVSQNPRHKITKRGQNVTFRCDPISEHNRLYWYRQTLGQGPEFLTYFQNEAQLEKSRLLSDRFSAERPKGSFSTLEIQRTEQGDSAMYLCASSQTRRTGELFFGEGSRLTVL.